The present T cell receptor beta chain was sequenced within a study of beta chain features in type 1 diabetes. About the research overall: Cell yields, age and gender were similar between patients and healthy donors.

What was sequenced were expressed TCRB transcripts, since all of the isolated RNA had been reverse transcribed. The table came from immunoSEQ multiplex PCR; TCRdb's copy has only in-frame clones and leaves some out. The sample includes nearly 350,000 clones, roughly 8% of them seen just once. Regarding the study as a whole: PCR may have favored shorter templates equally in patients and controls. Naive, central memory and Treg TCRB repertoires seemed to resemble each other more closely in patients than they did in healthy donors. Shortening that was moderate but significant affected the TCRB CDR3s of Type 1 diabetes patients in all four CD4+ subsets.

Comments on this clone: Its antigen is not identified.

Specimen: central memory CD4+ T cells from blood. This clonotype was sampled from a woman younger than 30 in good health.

This CDR3 reads CATSRVGGLADTQYF. The CDR3 DNA sequence: TGTGCCACCAGCAGAGTGGGGGGTTTAGCAGATACGCAGTATTTT. V gene TRBV15 combines with J gene TRBJ2-3; possibly TRBD2 for D (6 bases). Trimming took off 1 base at V and 4 bases at J, with 12 bases between the two ends. CDR3 size: 15 residues. Germline lookup yields CDR1 LNHNV and CDR2 YYDKDF (reference sequence).